The clone carrying this T cell receptor (beta chain) was found a few times. A J-beta primer mix and a sample-barcoded 5' primer were used in a second PCR of about 7 to 12 cycles. One entry per CDR3 protein results from TCRdb running MiXCR on the 5' RACE reads. The table records around 750,000 distinct CDR3 sequences, 40% to 65% of them present only once. The sample is drawn from a study of blood T cells in healthy people across ages. Every donor provided 7.5 to 10 milliliters of peripheral blood. Sequences were obtained from blood. This receptor was identified in an elderly man in good health.

CDR3 bases: TGCAGCGTTGGCGGCGGGGAGGCGGAGACCCAGTACTTC. This sequence encodes CSVGGGEAETQYF. The chain carries TRBV29-1 and TRBJ2-5; weak D call: TRBD2 (6 bases). The germline V gene has CDR1 SQVTM and CDR2 ANQGSEA. CDR3 size: 13 residues. V lost 4 bases to trimming and J lost 5 bases, with 14 bases between them.